The source of this TCR beta chain is a study of CD4 T cells in relation to SARS-CoV-2 and coronaviruses. Notes on this clone: The antigen remains unidentified.

This CDR3 contains 14 residues. The V gene end was trimmed by 5 bases and the J gene end by 6 bases; junction bases not matched to a gene: 5. The germline V gene has CDR1 MNHEY and CDR2 SVGAGI. Regarding the study as a whole: Around two thirds of donors had memory CD4+ clonotypes crossrecognizing SARS-CoV-2 and common cold coronavirus spike. Each donor contributed either pre-pandemic or post-infection samples, not both.

The method was immunoSEQ multiplex PCR; TCRdb's version includes in-frame clones alone and lacks a portion of them. The repertoire holds approximately 41,000 clones, with 84% as singletons. The sample was naive CD4+ T cells from PBMCs, cultured in vitro. The subset here: naive CD4+ T cells isolated by negative enrichment. V and J are TRBV6-5 and TRBJ1-4; 8 nucleotides agree with TRBD1. The receptor comes from an adult with COVID-19. The CDR3 DNA follows: TGTGCCAGCAGTAGACAGGGGAGGGATGAAAAACTGTTTTTT. Its translation: CASSRQGRDEKLFF.